The sample holds many counts of the clone carrying this T cell receptor (beta chain). Its antigen is undetermined. These data are taken from a study of T cell repertoires in cytomegalovirus infection. In the study overall: The authors relied on CMV epitopes, both recently identified HLA-C-restricted and well-studied HLA-B-restricted. Public signatures in TCR beta pointed to CMV infection and matching HLA type.

Findings and limits, study-wide: The response measured ex vivo was dominated by TCR beta clonotypes (HLA-C-restricted and CMV-specific).

Trimming shortened V by 6 bases and J by 5 bases, and 17 bases separated the two germline ends. There are 15 residues in the CDR3. Germline CDR1 reads MNHEY; CDR2 reads SVGEGT. Each CDR3 protein gets one entry after TCRdb re-called the reads with MiXCR. The sample lists about 920,000 distinct CDR3 sequences; around a third were seen once. The rearrangement links TRBV6-2 or TRBV6-3 to TRBJ1-5; TRBD1 is a possible D gene (6 bases). Sample: cultured CD8+ T cells from PBMCs, taken from culture after CMV antigen stimulation. This receptor was obtained from a human donor in good health (CMV status not recorded). Some clones in this sample may be carry-over from other donors' samples. The CDR3 coding sequence is TGTGCCAGCAGCCGGACAGCCAGGAGCGATCAGCCCCAGCATTTT. As protein: CASSRTARSDQPQHF.